This TCR beta chain was sequenced for a study of T cell responses to AZD1222 COVID-19 vaccine. This CDR3 contains 14 residues. V lost 1 base, J lost 7 bases, and 10 bases lay in between. Germline V CDR1 and CDR2: SGHTA, FQGNSA. Libraries were prepared by immunoSEQ multiplex PCR; TCRdb keeps only in-frame clonotypes and omits some of them. The data show approximately 140,000 clones, roughly 90% seen once. The rearrangement links TRBV7-2 to TRBJ2-2, with D maybe TRBD1 (6 bases). The receptor comes from an adult in good health. The sequenced sample was peripheral blood, obtained on day 0 of AZD1222 vaccination. CDR3 nucleotides: TGTGCCAGCAGCTTAGACAGGGTGAACGGGGAGCTGTTTTTT. The encoded protein is CASSLDRVNGELFF. The full variable domain, rest sourced from reference TRBV7-2 and TRBJ2-2, is GAGVSQSPSNKVTEKGKDVELRCDPISGHTALYWYRQSLGQGLEFLIYFQGNSAPDKSGLPSDRFSAERTGGSVSTLTIQRTQQEDSAVYLCASSLDRVNGELFFGEGSRLTVL.